This T cell receptor (beta chain) was observed in a study of beta chain features in type 1 diabetes. This clone was seen a few times. Germline V gene lookup returns CDR1 SGHTA and CDR2 FQGNSA. The CDR3 has 14 residues. Deletions cut 2 bases from V and 1 base from J, with 8 bases between. Expressed TCRB transcripts were sequenced because the entire RNA isolate underwent reverse transcription. Generated by immunoSEQ multiplex PCR, the TCRdb table keeps only in-frame clones and is missing some. Of 80,000 to 90,000 clones in the sample, 30% to 40% were seen once. The sequence was collected from a young woman in good health. The sample was stem cell memory CD4+ T cells from blood. V is TRBV7-2 and J is TRBJ2-5, with unresolved D. DNA for the CDR3: TGTGCCAGCAGCTTAATGAGGCGCCAAGAGACCCAGTACTTC. As protein: CASSLMRRQETQYF.